These T cell receptor beta chains were read from a single sample in a study of blood T cell repertoires in COVID-19. Method: immunoSEQ multiplex PCR; TCRdb's copy keeps in-frame clones and lacks some. The data contain hundreds of thousands of clones, 85% to 90% of them singletons. The sequencing input was peripheral blood. The receptors originated from a man in his 70s with acute or convalescent COVID-19. The CDR3 runs from the conserved cysteine through the conserved F or W. The order of the fields is CDR3 DNA, CDR3 protein, J gene, clone size, V gene, D gene. The D gene is left open where the match is weak. Clone size is not always given. Where it is, it says once, few, many or a class for expanded clones.

TGTGCCAGCAGAAGACAGCCCACAGATACGCAGTATTTT | CASRRQPTDTQYF | TRBJ2-3 | . | TRBV28 | .
TGTGCCAGCAGTTACTCTATCCGCTCCTACGAGCAGTACTTC | CASSYSIRSYEQYF | TRBJ2-7 | . | TRBV6-2/TRBV6-3 | .
TGTGCCAGTAGTATTTGGGGGGCGAACACCGGGGAGCTGTTTTTT | CASSIWGANTGELFF | TRBJ2-2 | . | TRBV19 | .
TGTGCCAGCAGCTTAGGTCCAGGGCTAGGAAACACCATATATTTT | CASSLGPGLGNTIYF | TRBJ1-3 | . | TRBV11-2 | .
TGTGCCAGCAGCGTACAGGAGCTGGGGGGGAATGAGCAGTTCTTC | CASSVQELGGNEQFF | TRBJ2-1 | . | TRBV9 | TRBD2
TGTGCCTGGAGTCCGACCTGGGCCACGGGGTACAATGAGCAGTTCTTC | CAWSPTWATGYNEQFF | TRBJ2-1 | once | TRBV30 | .
TGTGCCAGCAGTAGCCCCGGGACAGTCCTCTACGAGCAGTACTTC | CASSSPGTVLYEQYF | TRBJ2-7 | few | TRBV28 | TRBD1
TGTGCCAGTAGTCCTACAGGGGGCGAATGGGACGAGCAGTACTTC | CASSPTGGEWDEQYF | TRBJ2-7 | . | TRBV19 | TRBD1
TGTGCCAGCAGCGTAGGTGGGACTAGGTCTTACAATGAGCAGTTCTTC | CASSVGGTRSYNEQFF | TRBJ2-1 | . | TRBV9 | TRBD2
TGTGCCAGCAGCTTATACGGACAGGGCCCAGAGACCCAGTACTTC | CASSLYGQGPETQYF | TRBJ2-5 | once | TRBV5-6 | TRBD1
TGTGCCAGCAGTTTTAGCGTCGCCCAGCCCCAGCATTTT | CASSFSVAQPQHF | TRBJ1-5 | . | TRBV27 | .
TGTGCCAGCGCCACAAATAGCGGGAGATCCGGCGAGCAGTACTTC | CASATNSGRSGEQYF | TRBJ2-7 | . | TRBV18 | TRBD2
TGTGCCAGCAGTGACTCGATCCCTGACAGACACTCCTACAATGAGCAGTTCTTC | CASSDSIPDRHSYNEQFF | TRBJ2-1 | once | TRBV6-4 | .
TGTGCAAGTCGCTTAGTTTTGGAGGACACAGATACGCAGTATTTT | CASRLVLEDTDTQYF | TRBJ2-3 | . | TRBV12-2 | .
TGTGCCAGTATACTAGCGGGGGTGACCGGGGAGCTGTTTTTT | CASILAGVTGELFF | TRBJ2-2 | . | TRBV19 | TRBD2
TGTGCCAGTACTGCTAGCGGGGCCCTCGGCTCCTACGAGCAGTACTTC | CASTASGALGSYEQYF | TRBJ2-7 | . | TRBV19 | TRBD2
TGTGCCAGCAGTCCGGGACAAGCGAACACTGAAGCTTTCTTT | CASSPGQANTEAFF | TRBJ1-1 | . | TRBV7-2 | .
TGTGCCACCAGTGAAGGAAAAACTAGCGGGCCCACCGGGGAGCTGTTTTTT | CATSEGKTSGPTGELFF | TRBJ2-2 | . | TRBV24-1 | TRBD2
TGTGCCAGCAGTTACGCGCGGGCCACAGCCAACGTCCTGACTTTC | CASSYARATANVLTF | TRBJ2-6 | . | TRBV6-2/TRBV6-3 | .
TGTGCCAGTATGGACAGCACCTACGAGCAGTACTTC | CASMDSTYEQYF | TRBJ2-7 | . | TRBV19 | .
TGCGCCAGCAGCTTTTTAGGGGCTTACAATGAGCAGTTCTTC | CASSFLGAYNEQFF | TRBJ2-1 | . | TRBV5-1 | .
TGTGCCAGCAGCTTAGGTTTGGGACTAGCTGCCAATGAGCAGTTCTTC | CASSLGLGLAANEQFF | TRBJ2-1 | once | TRBV7-9 | TRBD2
TGCGCCAGCAGCCCGGCGACCGGGACAATCACAGATACGCAGTATTTT | CASSPATGTITDTQYF | TRBJ2-3 | . | TRBV5-1 | .
TGTGCCAGCAGCCTCGGGACAGTTAACACTGAAGCTTTCTTT | CASSLGTVNTEAFF | TRBJ1-1 | . | TRBV7-2 | TRBD1
TGCGCCAGCTCCCGGGAGGGGACCGGGGAGCTGTTTTTT | CASSREGTGELFF | TRBJ2-2 | few | TRBV5-1 | TRBD2
TGTGCCAGCAGTCAGAGACAGGTCCGCGAGCAGTACTTC | CASSQRQVREQYF | TRBJ2-7 | . | TRBV27 | .
TGTGCCAGCAAAGTAGAGGGTGACACCGGGGAGCTGTTTTTT | CASKVEGDTGELFF | TRBJ2-2 | . | TRBV2 | .
TGTGCCAGCAGCCAGACAGGTTACGAGCAGTACTTC | CASSQTGYEQYF | TRBJ2-7 | . | TRBV3-1/TRBV3-2 | .
TGCGCCCGCAGGGGGGGGACAGGGTACGAGCAGTACTTC | CARRGGTGYEQYF | TRBJ2-7 | once | TRBV5-1 | TRBD1
TGTGCCAGCAGTTTAGCGGGAGTTCGGTTCAATGAGCAGTTCTTC | CASSLAGVRFNEQFF | TRBJ2-1 | . | TRBV6-2/TRBV6-3 | TRBD2
TGCGCCAGCAGCTTGGCCCGCGGACAGACTAGCACAGATACGCAGTATTTT | CASSLARGQTSTDTQYF | TRBJ2-3 | . | TRBV5-1 | .
TGTGCCAGCAGATCCAGGGTTGGCTACACCTTC | CASRSRVGYTF | TRBJ1-2 | . | TRBV12-3/TRBV12-4 | .
TGCGCCAGCAGCCAAACGGGACTAGCGGGAGGTGAGCAGTTCTTC | CASSQTGLAGGEQFF | TRBJ2-1 | once | TRBV4-1 | TRBD2
TGTGCCACCAGCAGTGGACTAGCACTTAGCACAGATACGCAGTATTTT | CATSSGLALSTDTQYF | TRBJ2-3 | . | TRBV15 | TRBD2
TGTGCCAGCAGTCGAGCGGGAGGGTACTACGAGCAGTACTTC | CASSRAGGYYEQYF | TRBJ2-7 | . | TRBV28 | TRBD2
TGCGCCAGCAGCTTGGACGGACTAGTATACAATGAGCAGTTCTTC | CASSLDGLVYNEQFF | TRBJ2-1 | . | TRBV5-1 | TRBD2
TGCAGCGCGGGCGGGAGCTCTAGCACAGATACGCAGTATTTT | CSAGGSSSTDTQYF | TRBJ2-3 | . | TRBV29-1 | TRBD2
TGTGCCAGTAGTCGCAGGGGGCATGGCTACACCTTC | CASSRRGHGYTF | TRBJ1-2 | . | TRBV19 | TRBD1
TGTGCCAGCAGCCCCAATACAGAACCAAATGAAAAACTGTTTTTT | CASSPNTEPNEKLFF | TRBJ1-4 | . | TRBV11-1 | .
TGCGCCAGCAGCTTGGAGGCCAGGGGACACTACGAGCAGTACTTC | CASSLEARGHYEQYF | TRBJ2-7 | . | TRBV5-1 | .
TGTGCCAGCACCGCCAATCGGGTAGGGAACACTGAAGCTTTCTTT | CASTANRVGNTEAFF | TRBJ1-1 | . | TRBV3-1/TRBV3-2 | .
TGTGCCAGCAGTTACTCTTTGGGACTAGCGACCTACGAGCAGTACTTC | CASSYSLGLATYEQYF | TRBJ2-7 | . | TRBV6-2/TRBV6-3 | TRBD2
TGTGCCAGCCGATGGGACAGGTTCACAGAGACCCAGTACTTC | CASRWDRFTETQYF | TRBJ2-5 | . | TRBV2 | TRBD1
TGTGCCAGCAGTCGTCTACAGGGAGGGAGGACTGAAGCTTTCTTT | CASSRLQGGRTEAFF | TRBJ1-1 | . | TRBV6-2/TRBV6-3 | .
TGCGCCAGCAGCTTGGGAGTCGGGGGGAACACCGGGGAGCTGTTTTTT | CASSLGVGGNTGELFF | TRBJ2-2 | . | TRBV5-1 | .
TGTGCCAGCAGCTTTAGCGGGGGGACAGATACGCAGTATTTT | CASSFSGGTDTQYF | TRBJ2-3 | . | TRBV7-9 | TRBD2
TGCGCCAGCAGCCATCAACCCCGGGACAGTAGCTCCTACGAGCAGTACTTC | CASSHQPRDSSSYEQYF | TRBJ2-7 | . | TRBV4-1 | TRBD1
TGTGCCAGCCAAACCCGGCTAGCGGGTAGCTCCTACGAGCAGTACTTC | CASQTRLAGSSYEQYF | TRBJ2-7 | . | TRBV5-5 | TRBD2
TGTGCCAGCAGCCAAGAAGGCGGGGCGACGCTTAACAATCAGCCCCAGCATTTT | CASSQEGGATLNNQPQHF | TRBJ1-5 | . | TRBV4-2 | .
TGTGCCTGGAGTGTACGGGGGGGTACCGGGGAGCTGTTTTTT | CAWSVRGGTGELFF | TRBJ2-2 | . | TRBV30 | TRBD2
TGTGCCAGCAGCAGGGGACAGGGCCTCGGGACTAGCGGGAGTCGGGAGACCCAGTACTTC | CASSRGQGLGTSGSRETQYF | TRBJ2-5 | . | TRBV7-8 | TRBD2
TGTGCCAGCAGCTCCCTGACAGACTATGGCTACACCTTC | CASSSLTDYGYTF | TRBJ1-2 | few | TRBV7-9 | .
TGTGCCAGCAGTTCCTTAGCGGGAGGAGGAGCAGATACGCAGTATTTT | CASSSLAGGGADTQYF | TRBJ2-3 | . | TRBV27 | TRBD2
TGTGCCAGCAGCCCCGGACAGGGGGGAGAGACCCAGTACTTC | CASSPGQGGETQYF | TRBJ2-5 | . | TRBV5-4 | TRBD1
TGCGCCAGCAGTCAGTCCGTAGGGGTTATTCAGCCCCAGCATTTT | CASSQSVGVIQPQHF | TRBJ1-5 | . | TRBV23-1 | .
TGTGCCAGCAGTCCAGCTGGACAGGGGGTCAATCAGCCCCAGCATTTT | CASSPAGQGVNQPQHF | TRBJ1-5 | . | TRBV28 | TRBD1
TGTGCCAGCAGCTTACAGGCTCTTGCGGGGAACACTGAAGCTTTCTTT | CASSLQALAGNTEAFF | TRBJ1-1 | once | TRBV7-2 | .
TGCGCCAGCAGCTTGGATCCCCCAGGGCCGAACACTGAAGCTTTCTTT | CASSLDPPGPNTEAFF | TRBJ1-1 | . | TRBV5-1 | .
TGTGCCAGCAGTACTGTAGGGACAGGCTCCTACGAGCAGTACTTC | CASSTVGTGSYEQYF | TRBJ2-7 | . | TRBV6-2/TRBV6-3 | TRBD1